This T cell receptor (beta chain) was identified in a study of siplizumab effects on memory and regulatory T cells (dated by TCRdb to between 2018 and 2021). As for the study more broadly: The study looked at the effect of siplizumab, an anti-CD2 antibody, on alloreactive T-cell subsets in allogeneic mixed lymphocyte reactions made from human PBMCs. The research as a whole found: Unstimulated naive T cells appeared more diverse than memory T cells, and naive cells seemed to contribute substantially to the alloresponse. In reactions with siplizumab, an average of approximately 69% of mappable alloreactive CD4+ clones were Treg-derived, compared with 25% to 30% in control reactions. Because sequences below about 10^-5 frequency were poorly captured, only a minor fraction of alloreactive clones could be mapped to unstimulated subsets. Siplizumab significantly reduced the cumulative frequency of alloreactive sequences traceable to unstimulated CD4+ memory T cells. Whether proliferating Tregs from siplizumab cultures were suppressive was not functionally confirmed. For roughly 75-95% of proliferating CD4+ or CD8+ clones, no naive or memory phenotype could be assigned.

Receptors were amplified or captured by the immunoSEQ multiplex PCR assay. Around 100,000 TCR templates per sample were assayed by the deep sequencing platform. Genomic DNA extracted from sorted T cells was used for TCRbeta CDR3 sequencing. For the original study's pipeline: The R programming language was used for clonal analysis of the TCRbeta CDR3 data. Alloreactive CD4+ and CD8+ clones were identified by comparing unstimulated samples to CFSE-low samples taken after the reaction. Regulatory or non-regulatory origin of alloreactive CD4+ clones was assigned by matching sequences to the sorted unstimulated Treg and non-Treg repertoires. This is the immuneACCESS table as TCRdb keeps it, with only in-frame sequences that have V and J called. A part of the clones is gone; compared with another copy, unresolved V genes explain less than half, and the rest is unexplained. From that table come the V and J calls and clone size; the DNA was used to work out D and trimming. This sample comprises about 100,000 clones, 75% to 95% of them detected only once. About 2.4% of the sample rests with the top ten.

Sorted unstimulated T cells, along with proliferating T cells recovered from mixed lymphocyte reactions, underwent TCRbeta CDR3 sequencing. Fresh whole blood from fewer than 11 HLA-typed healthy donors served as the source for isolating PBMCs. Concerning this clone: Its antigen is not yet known. Qualities for individual bases were not recorded, and no much larger clone is one base off.

The CDR3 numbers 14 residues from cysteine through phenylalanine. Only CDR3 DNA is held: 42 bases, read in frame from base 1. Taken from the germline V gene, the CDR1 and CDR2 loops are MDHEN and SYDVKM. V trim: 8 bases; J trim: 6 bases; unmatched bases: 10. The origin of this receptor is a human donor in good health. Some clones in this sample may be carry-over from other donors' samples. Recombination joined TRBV28 with TRBJ2-7, and TRBD2 matches 10 of the central bases. Sequenced: CD4+ T cells sorted from blood. The DNA sequence reads TGTGCCAGCTCAAGGAGCGGGAGGGCCGCCGAGCAGTACTTC. The resulting protein is CASSRSGRAAEQYF.